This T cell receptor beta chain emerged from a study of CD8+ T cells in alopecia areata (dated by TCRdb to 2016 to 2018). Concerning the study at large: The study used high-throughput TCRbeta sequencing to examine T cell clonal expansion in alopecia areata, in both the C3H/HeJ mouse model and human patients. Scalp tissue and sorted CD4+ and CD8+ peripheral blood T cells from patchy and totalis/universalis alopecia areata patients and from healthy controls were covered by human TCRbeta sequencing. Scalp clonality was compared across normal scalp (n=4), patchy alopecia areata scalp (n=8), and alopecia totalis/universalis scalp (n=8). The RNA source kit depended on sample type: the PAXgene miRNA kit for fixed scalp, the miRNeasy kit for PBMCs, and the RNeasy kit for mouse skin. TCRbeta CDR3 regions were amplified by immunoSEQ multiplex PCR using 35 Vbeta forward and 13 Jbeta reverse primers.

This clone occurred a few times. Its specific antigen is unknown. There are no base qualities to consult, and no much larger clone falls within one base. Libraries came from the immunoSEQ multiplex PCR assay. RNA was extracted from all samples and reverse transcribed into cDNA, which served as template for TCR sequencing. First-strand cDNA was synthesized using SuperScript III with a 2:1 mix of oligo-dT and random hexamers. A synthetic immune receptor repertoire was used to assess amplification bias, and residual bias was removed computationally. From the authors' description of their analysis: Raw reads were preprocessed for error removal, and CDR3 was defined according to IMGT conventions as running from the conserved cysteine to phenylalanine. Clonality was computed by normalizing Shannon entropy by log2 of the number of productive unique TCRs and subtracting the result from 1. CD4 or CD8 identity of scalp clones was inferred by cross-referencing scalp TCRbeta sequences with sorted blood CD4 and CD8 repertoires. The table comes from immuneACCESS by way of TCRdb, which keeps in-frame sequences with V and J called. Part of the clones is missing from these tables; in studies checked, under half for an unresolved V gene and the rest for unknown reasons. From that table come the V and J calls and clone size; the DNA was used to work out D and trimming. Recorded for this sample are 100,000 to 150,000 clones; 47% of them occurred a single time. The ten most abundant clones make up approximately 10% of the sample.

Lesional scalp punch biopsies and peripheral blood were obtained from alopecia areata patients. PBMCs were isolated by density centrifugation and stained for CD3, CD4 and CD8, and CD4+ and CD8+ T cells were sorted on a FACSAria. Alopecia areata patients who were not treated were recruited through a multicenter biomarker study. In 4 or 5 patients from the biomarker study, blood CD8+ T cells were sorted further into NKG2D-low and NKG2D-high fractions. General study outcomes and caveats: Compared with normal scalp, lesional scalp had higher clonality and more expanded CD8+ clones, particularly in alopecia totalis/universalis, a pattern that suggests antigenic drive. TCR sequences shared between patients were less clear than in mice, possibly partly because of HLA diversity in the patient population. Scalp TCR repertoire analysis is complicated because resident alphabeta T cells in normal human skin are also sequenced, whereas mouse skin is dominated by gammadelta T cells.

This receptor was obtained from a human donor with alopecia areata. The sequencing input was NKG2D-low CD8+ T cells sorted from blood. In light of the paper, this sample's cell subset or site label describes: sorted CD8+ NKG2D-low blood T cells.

The CDR3 corresponds to CSAPGPTGDGYTF. The DNA sequence follows: TGCAGCGCCCCGGGGCCCACGGGGGATGGCTACACCTTC. Recombination joined TRBV29-1 with TRBJ1-2, with TRBD1 perhaps the D gene, on 5 matching bases. Taken from cysteine to phenylalanine, the CDR3 has 13 residues. Only the CDR3 region is kept as DNA, spanning 39 bases read in frame from base 1. V sheds 7 bases and J sheds 6 bases, leaving 18 bases between their ends. Reading the germline V gene gives CDR1 SQVTM and CDR2 ANQGSEA.